Following are 25 T cell receptor beta chains from one sample sequenced in a study of breast tumors, draining lymph nodes, adjacent tissues. The lymph nodes were axillary draining lymph nodes from breast cancer patients. TCRdb reanalysed the multiplex PCR reads using MiXCR and keeps one entry per CDR3 protein. This sample yields around 190,000 distinct CDR3 sequences, of which approximately 30% are seen a single time; approximately 4.2% belongs to the top ten. Sequencing was performed on axillary lymph node tissue. These receptors all stem from a female donor with breast cancer. Some clones in this sample may be carry-over from other donors' samples.

At least ten counts were recorded for this clonotype. This chain links TRBV7-9 with TRBJ2-7; tentative D call: TRBD2 (5 bases). This CDR3 is 15 amino acids long. CDR1 is SEHNR and CDR2 is FQNEAQ in the germline V gene (reference sequence). Deletions cut 6 bases from V and 0 bases from J, with 15 bases between. The chain's CDR3 is CASSSARRGSYEQYF. The CDR3 DNA sequence: TGTGCCAGCAGTTCGGCCCGTCGGGGCTCCTACGAGCAGTACTTC.

About this clonotype: A single base separates this from a much larger clone, so it may be a read error. The rearrangement joins TRBV19 to TRBJ1-2, with D perhaps matching TRBD1 (5 bases). This CDR3 comprises 12 residues. Per germline, CDR1 LNHDA and CDR2 SQIVND (reference sequence). The CDR3 protein is CASSLRGRGYIF. The CDR3 region has the DNA TGTGCCAGTAGTCTCCGGGGTCGGGGCTACATCTTC.

About this clonotype: A clone one base away is much larger, so this may be a read error. This chain joins TRBV18 and TRBJ1-5; D ambiguous. CDR1 is KGHSH and CDR2 is LQKENI in the germline V gene. V gave up 8 bases and J gave up 7 bases, with 15 bases separating them. This CDR3 has 13 amino acids. In DNA form, the CDR3 reads TGTGCCAGCGCACAAGTGGGAAGCCAGCCCCAGCATTTT. It yields the protein CASAQVGSQPQHF.

In its sample, this clonotype was seen many times. This sequence joins TRBV3-2 and TRBJ2-2; the D call of TRBD2 is as the table states it, not checked on the DNA. TRBV3-2 corresponds to a pseudogene. The CDR3 has 19 amino acids. In DNA, the CDR3 is TGTGCCAGCAGCCAAGAAGGGACTAGCGGGGGGGAGAACACCGGGGAGCTGTTTTTT. This encodes CASSQEGTSGGENTGELFF.

This clonotype was seen a handful of times. A much bigger clone sits one base away, suggesting this may be a read error. The rearrangement joins TRBV19 to TRBJ2-5; the match to TRBD2 covers 11 bases. CDR3 size: 18 residues. Germline CDR1 is LNHDA and CDR2 is SQIVND (reference sequence). Here the CDR3 DNA reads TGTGCCAGTAGTATCTGGTCTAGCGGGGGGCCTGACCAAGAGACCCCGTACTTC. Translated, it gives CASSIWSSGGPDQETPYF.

This clonotype has ten or more counts. CDR3 loop: CASSPETRTDEQYF. The DNA for the CDR3 is TGTGCCAGTAGTCCGGAGACTAGGACGGACGAGCAGTACTTC. The chain has TRBV19 and TRBJ2-7; weak D call: TRBD2 (6 bases). The V end was cut by 5 bases, the J end by 5 bases, with 16 bases between. CDR3 length equals 14 residues. The germline V gene encodes CDR1 LNHDA and CDR2 SQIVND (reference sequence).

This clonotype was counted ten times or more. The chain uses TRBV7-9 and TRBJ1-2, with D possibly TRBD1 on 6 matching bases. The germline V gene has CDR1 SEHNR and CDR2 FQNEAQ (reference sequence). The length of the CDR3 is 15 residues. Trimming pared 0 bases from V and 0 bases from J, leaving 8 bases between. CDR3 coding DNA: TGTGCCAGCAGCTTAGCGGGGGGCACTAACTATGGCTACACCTTC. Translating it yields CASSLAGGTNYGYTF.

This clonotype was seen ten or more times. This rearrangement joins TRBV19 to TRBJ2-1; 7 bases are a match to TRBD2. This CDR3 has 13 residues. From germline, CDR1 is LNHDA and CDR2 SQIVND (reference sequence). Losses at the gene ends were 6 bases for V and 5 bases for J; bases not matched to a gene: 4. The CDR3 DNA reads as TGTGCCAGTAGACGGGGGGTTGACAATGAGCAGTTCTTC. Protein product: CASRRGVDNEQFF.

This clonotype was counted at least ten times. V and J are TRBV12-5 and TRBJ2-2, with 8 bases identical to TRBD1. CDR1 and CDR2 (germline): LGHNT, FRNRAP. This CDR3 has 15 residues. With 5 bases clipped from V and 6 bases from J, the junction kept 8 bases outside the gene matches. CDR3 nucleotides: TGTGCTAGTGGTGTTTTTCAGGGGGCAGCCGGGGAGCTGTTTTTT. This sequence encodes CASGVFQGAAGELFF.

This clonotype appeared many times. CDR3 residues: CASSESMARDRTNYGYTF. CDR3 nucleotide sequence: TGTGCCAGCAGTGAATCGATGGCCAGGGATAGGACTAACTATGGCTACACCTTC. This chain uses TRBV2 with TRBJ1-2, with TRBD1 as a possible D gene (5 bases). This CDR3 is 18 amino acids long. Germline V lookup: CDR1 SNHLY, CDR2 FYNNEI. V gave up 2 bases and J gave up 0 bases, with 19 bases separating them.

At least ten counts were recorded for this clonotype. The rearrangement uses TRBV7-2 and TRBJ2-5, with no clear D. Germline CDR1 reads SGHTA; CDR2 reads FQGNSA. V shed 4 bases and J shed 4 bases, with 10 bases lying between them. The length of the CDR3 is 13 residues. The CDR3 region has the DNA TGTGCCAGCAGCTCCCCCCCGGGAGAGACCCAGTACTTC. This encodes CASSSPPGETQYF.

The table lists this clonotype with a count of one. The rearrangement uses TRBV29-1 and TRBJ2-1; D may correspond to TRBD1 or TRBD2 (6 bases each). Trimming took off 7 bases at V and 13 bases at J, with 17 bases between the two ends. Germline V gives CDR1 SQVTM, CDR2 ANQGSEA. The CDR3 is 11 amino acids. The CDR3 nucleotides are TGCAGCGGACAGGAGGGCATTAAACAGTTCTTC. Its translation is CSGQEGIKQFF.

This clonotype was picked up many times. The chain employs TRBV6-5 and TRBJ1-2, with a possible D match to TRBD1 (5 bases). This CDR3 contains 12 residues. Trimming removed 11 bases at V and 6 bases at J, with 16 bases between. Per germline, CDR1 MNHEY and CDR2 SVGAGI. CDR3 region: CAARGRHHGYTF. As DNA, the CDR3 is TGTGCCGCAAGGGGCAGGCATCATGGCTACACCTTC.

This clonotype was found many times. V gene TRBV19 combines with J gene TRBJ1-2; no firm D call. With 7 bases removed from V and 2 bases from J, the gap between germline ends came to 14 bases. This CDR3 is 14 amino acids long. Germline lookup yields CDR1 LNHDA and CDR2 SQIVND (reference sequence). The CDR3 is CASTIGHSNYGYTF. CDR3 DNA: TGTGCCAGTACCATCGGCCATTCCAACTATGGCTACACCTTC.

This clonotype occurred many times. This sequence joins TRBV15 and TRBJ1-5; TRBD1 is a possible D gene (6 bases). Trimming removed 1 base at V and 7 bases at J, with 17 bases between. There are 16 residues in the CDR3. The germline gives CDR1 LNHNV, CDR2 YYDKDF (reference sequence). The CDR3 nucleotides are TGTGCCACCAGCAGAGTAATTGATGGGGGCGGACAGCCCCAGCATTTT. Translating gives CATSRVIDGGGQPQHF. The entire variable domain, with the rest obtained from reference TRBV15 and TRBJ1-5, is as follows: DAMVIQNPRYQVTQFGKPVTLSCSQTLNHNVMYWYQQKSSQAPKLLFHYYDKDFNNEADTPDNFQSRRPNTSFCFLDIRSPGLGDTAMYLCATSRVIDGGGQPQHFGDGTRLSIL.

This clonotype showed up many times. The chain is built from TRBV20-1 and TRBJ2-3, with D perhaps assigned TRBD1 or TRBD2 (5 bases each). V was clipped by 5 bases and J by 1 base, with 16 bases between them. CDR1 is DFQATT and CDR2 is SNEGSKA in the germline V gene (reference sequence). CDR3 length equals 15 residues. DNA of the CDR3: TGCAGTGCTTGGGACCCCCGGGGCCGCACAGATACGCAGTATTTT. It is translated as CSAWDPRGRTDTQYF.

This clonotype was detected only a few times. This may be a read error: a much more frequent sequence differs by one nucleotide. CDR3 sequence: CAGSFGIYYNSPLHF. Written as DNA, the CDR3 is TGTGCCGGCAGCTTTGGGATCTATTATAATTCACCCCTCCACTTT. The chain couples TRBV5-6 to TRBJ1-6; D not resolved. The CDR3 has 15 residues. Germline values: CDR1 SGHDT, CDR2 YYEEEE. The full variable domain, rest sourced from reference TRBV5-6 and TRBJ1-6, is DAGVTQSPTHLIKTRGQQVTLRCSPKSGHDTVSWYQQALGQGPQFIFQYYEEEERQRGNFPDRFSGHQFPNYSSELNVNALLLGDSALYLCAGSFGIYYNSPLHFGNGTRLTVT.

At least ten counts were recorded for this clonotype. The genes are TRBV19 and TRBJ2-2, with D unclear. The CDR3 runs to 14 residues. V shed 1 base and J shed 3 bases, with 6 bases lying between them. Looked up from germline, CDR1 is LNHDA and CDR2 is SQIVND (reference sequence). DNA for the CDR3: TGTGCCAGTAGTATAGCTGAATACACCGGGGAGCTGTTTTTT. It is translated as CASSIAEYTGELFF.

This clonotype was seen repeatedly, ten times or more. The chain employs TRBV6-5 and TRBJ2-7; the D gene is possibly TRBD1 (6 bases). The germline V gene has CDR1 MNHEY and CDR2 SVGAGI. Trimming removed 1 base at V and 3 bases at J, with 7 bases between. This CDR3 is built from 13 residues. In nucleotides, the CDR3 is TGTGCCAGCAGTTACTTGACAGGCTACGAGCAGTACTTC. It specifies CASSYLTGYEQYF.

This clonotype was seen a handful of times. The V and J genes are TRBV18 and TRBJ1-2; D is possibly TRBD1 (6 bases). The V end was cut by 3 bases, the J end by 1 base, with 15 bases between. The CDR3 is made up of 16 amino acids. Looked up from germline, CDR1 is KGHSH and CDR2 is LQKENI. CDR3 coding DNA: TGTGCCAGCTCACCGAGGCGTAAGGGGGGTAACTATGGCTACACCTTC. The encoded protein is CASSPRRKGGNYGYTF.

V usage is TRBV6-1 and J usage is TRBJ2-5, with D perhaps matching TRBD2 (5 bases). CDR3 length equals 14 residues. Germline CDR1 and CDR2: MNHNS and SASEGT. V was clipped by 3 bases and J by 4 bases, with 12 bases between them. The CDR3: CASSDSGSAETQYF. The CDR3 nucleotides are TGTGCCAGCAGTGATTCGGGGAGCGCAGAGACCCAGTACTTC.

This clonotype was observed a handful of times. The chain uses TRBV6-2 or TRBV6-3 and TRBJ2-1; weak D call: TRBD1 (6 bases). CDR1 and CDR2 (germline): MNHEY, SVGEGT. The CDR3 contains 17 residues. V was pared by 2 bases and J by 5 bases, with 19 bases between. CDR3 nucleotides: TGTGCCAGCAGTTACGACCGCGGCAGGGGATTTCACAATGAGCAGTTCTTC. Encoded protein: CASSYDRGRGFHNEQFF.

About this clonotype: At one of its ends the junction is not consistent with the germline gene, which may arise from a read error. The chain is built from TRBV20-1 and TRBJ2-7; 7 nucleotides match TRBD2. Germline assignment: CDR1 DFQATT and CDR2 SNEGSKA (reference sequence). The CDR3 spans 11 residues. In DNA, the CDR3 is TGCAGTGCTCTGGGGGGGATGGAGCAGTCCTTC. It is translated as CSALGGMEQSF.

This clonotype came up a few times. The CDR3 region has the DNA TGCAGTGCGGAGACAAACGAGAACACTGAAGCTTTCTTT. As protein: CSAETNENTEAFF. The V call is TRBV20-1, the J call TRBJ1-1; D gene uncertain. Germline CDR1 is DFQATT and CDR2 is SNEGSKA (reference sequence). V was trimmed by 6 bases and J by 1 base, leaving 12 bases between them. The CDR3 extends over 13 amino acids.

This chain connects TRBV28 to TRBJ2-3; 12 nucleotides align to TRBD2. Trimming at V came to 5 bases and at J to 4 bases, leaving 7 bases not matched to a gene. The CDR3 is 16 amino acids. Germline lookup yields CDR1 MDHEN and CDR2 SYDVKM. For the CDR3, the DNA is TGTGCCAGCAGTCGAAGGACTAGCGGGATCGCAGATACGCAGTATTTT. Amino acids: CASSRRTSGIADTQYF.